This T cell receptor beta chain was obtained from a study of beta chain features in type 1 diabetes. Study context: Healthy donors, compared against patients, showed similar age, gender and cell yields.

This clone came up many times. As yet, its antigen is unknown. Every isolated RNA sample was fully reverse transcribed, so sequencing captured expressed TCRB transcripts. Assay used: immunoSEQ multiplex PCR; TCRdb lists only in-frame clones, some missing. This table has about 290,000 clones, 8% appearing once. General study findings and limits: Among patients, naive, central memory and Treg TCRB repertoires appeared more similar than among healthy donors. Diminished insertions and augmented deletions at VDJ junctions characterized type 1 diabetes patients.

J gave up 5 bases and V 8 bases, and 8 bases lay outside the gene matches. The CDR3 runs 13 residues. Germline V gene lookup returns CDR1 SNHLY and CDR2 FYNNEI. This receptor was obtained from a woman under 30 in good health. The specimen sequenced was central memory CD4+ T cells from blood. J is TRBJ1-1 and V is TRBV2; TRBD1 matches 7 bases. The chain's CDR3 is CASVEGAATEAFF. The CDR3 DNA reads TGTGCCAGCGTCGAGGGGGCGGCGACTGAAGCTTTCTTT. The entire variable domain, with the rest obtained from reference TRBV2 and TRBJ1-1, is as follows: EPEVTQTPSHQVTQMGQEVILRCVPISNHLYFYWYRQILGQKVEFLVSFYNNEISEKSEIFDDQFSVERPDGSNFTLKIRSTKLEDSAMYFCASVEGAATEAFFGQGTRLTVV.